This TCR beta chain was observed in a study of blood T cells in healthy people across ages. At least ten counts were recorded for this clonotype. Ranging in age from roughly 6 to 95, the donors were healthy Caucasian individuals from Russia. Germline values: CDR1 SGHKS, CDR2 YYEKEE (reference sequence). V was pared by 4 bases and J by 2 bases, with 5 bases of the junction left unmatched. The CDR3 contains 14 residues. Together with a sample-barcoded 5' primer, a J-beta primer mix was included in a second PCR lasting about 6 to 11 cycles. Each cDNA molecule carried a tag from a template-switch adaptor that contained 12 random nucleotides. Individual samples furnished no less than 2.5 million CDR3-containing paired-end reads apiece. TCRdb itself ran the 5' RACE reads through MiXCR, one entry per CDR3 protein. The sample consists of 600,000 to 850,000 distinct CDR3 sequences, around 25% of them appearing once.

This same sample was also taken into another study, of T cells of mothers and their children.

The gene calls are TRBV5-5 and TRBJ2-5; 7 nucleotides align to TRBD1. Sequenced: blood. This receptor was taken from a boy younger than 18 in good health. The CDR3, as DNA: TGTGCCAGCAGCCTGGGACAGCTTCAAGAGACCCAGTACTTC. Translated: CASSLGQLQETQYF.